Described below is a single T cell receptor (beta chain) sequence and its context. The data belong to a study of blood T cell repertoires in COVID-19. The CDR3 contains 16 residues. V lost 3 bases to trimming and J lost 2 bases; unmatched junction nucleotides: 10. Germline-derived CDR1 and CDR2 are SGHKS and YYEKEE (reference sequence). Produced via immunoSEQ multiplex PCR; TCRdb's table is partial and in-frame only. This sample carries 200,000 to 250,000 clones, approximately 83% of them seen once, and the ten largest clones take less than 7.5%. The sequence was obtained from a woman aged 50 to 65 with acute or convalescent COVID-19. Material: peripheral blood. V gene TRBV5-5 combines with J gene TRBJ1-1, with 7 bases lining up with TRBD1. Here the CDR3 reads CASSSRGHTGNTEAFF. In DNA, the CDR3 is TGTGCCAGCAGCTCGAGGGGGCACACAGGAAACACTGAAGCTTTCTTT.